This T cell receptor beta chain was identified in a study of CDR3 diversity in severe acne. In TCRdb, the PCR reads were re-called with MiXCR into one record per CDR3 protein. The sample yields approximately 77,000 distinct CDR3 sequences, around 54% seen once. The CDR3 covers 10 residues. Germline-derived CDR1 and CDR2 are DFQATT and SNEGSKA (reference sequence). Trimming shortened V by 2 bases and J by 12 bases, and 8 bases separated the two germline ends. This receptor was obtained from a male donor with severe acne vulgaris. The chain joins TRBV20-1 to TRBJ2-1; the D gene is possibly TRBD1 (5 bases). The sample comprised blood. The CDR3 loop reads CSARPTGQFF. CDR3 nucleotides: TGCAGTGCTAGACCTACAGGGCAGTTCTTC.